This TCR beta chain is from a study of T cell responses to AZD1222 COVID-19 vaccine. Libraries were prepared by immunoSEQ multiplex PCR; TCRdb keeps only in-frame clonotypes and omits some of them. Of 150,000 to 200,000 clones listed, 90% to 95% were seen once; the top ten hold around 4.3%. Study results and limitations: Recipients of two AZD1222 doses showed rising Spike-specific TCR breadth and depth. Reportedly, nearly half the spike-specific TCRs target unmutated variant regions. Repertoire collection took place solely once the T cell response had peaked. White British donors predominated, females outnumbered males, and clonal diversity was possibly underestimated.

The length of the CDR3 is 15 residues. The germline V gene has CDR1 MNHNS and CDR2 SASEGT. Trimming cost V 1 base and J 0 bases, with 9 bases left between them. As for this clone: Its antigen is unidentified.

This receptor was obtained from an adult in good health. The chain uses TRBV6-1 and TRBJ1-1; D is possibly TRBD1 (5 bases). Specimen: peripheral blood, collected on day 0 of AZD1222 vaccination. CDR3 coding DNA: TGTGCCAGCAGTGAAGGACAGCCCATGAACACTGAAGCTTTCTTT. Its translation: CASSEGQPMNTEAFF.